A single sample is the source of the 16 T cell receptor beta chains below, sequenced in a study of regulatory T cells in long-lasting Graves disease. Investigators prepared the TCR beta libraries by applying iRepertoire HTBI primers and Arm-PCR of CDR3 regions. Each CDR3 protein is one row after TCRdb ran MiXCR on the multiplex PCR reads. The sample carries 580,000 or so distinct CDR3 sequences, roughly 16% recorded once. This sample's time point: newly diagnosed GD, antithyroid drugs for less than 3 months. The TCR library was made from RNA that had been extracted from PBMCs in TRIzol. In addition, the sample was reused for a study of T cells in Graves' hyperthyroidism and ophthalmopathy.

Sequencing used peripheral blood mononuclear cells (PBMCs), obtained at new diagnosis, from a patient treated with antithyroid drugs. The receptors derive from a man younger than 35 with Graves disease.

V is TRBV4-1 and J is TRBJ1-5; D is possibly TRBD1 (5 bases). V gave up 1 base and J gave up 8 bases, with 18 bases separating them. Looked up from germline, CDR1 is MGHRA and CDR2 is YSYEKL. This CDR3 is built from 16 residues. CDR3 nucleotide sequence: TGCGCCAGCAGCCAAGCCCTGGGGGGGGGAGGGGAGCCCCAGCATTTT. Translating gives CASSQALGGGGEPQHF.

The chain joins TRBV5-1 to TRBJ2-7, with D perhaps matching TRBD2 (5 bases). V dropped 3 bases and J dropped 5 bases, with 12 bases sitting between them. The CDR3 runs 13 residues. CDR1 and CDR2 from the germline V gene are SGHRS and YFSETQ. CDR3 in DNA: TGCGCCAGCAGCTCGGGGTATGAGGACGAGCAGTACTTC. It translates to CASSSGYEDEQYF.

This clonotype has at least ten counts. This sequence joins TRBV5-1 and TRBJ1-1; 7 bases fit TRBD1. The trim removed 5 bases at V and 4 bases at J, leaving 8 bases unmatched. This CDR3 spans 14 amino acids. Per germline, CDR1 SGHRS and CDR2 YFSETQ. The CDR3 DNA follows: TGCGCCAGCAGACAGGGGACCCCGCCCACTGAAGCTTTCTTT. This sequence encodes CASRQGTPPTEAFF.

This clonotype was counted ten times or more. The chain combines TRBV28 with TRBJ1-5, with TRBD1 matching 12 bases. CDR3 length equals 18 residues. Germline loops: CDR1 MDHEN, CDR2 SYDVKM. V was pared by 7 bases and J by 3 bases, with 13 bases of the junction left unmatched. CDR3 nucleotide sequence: TGTGCCAGCACCCTCCCCTCGGGGACAGGGGGCTTCAATCAGCCCCAGCATTTT. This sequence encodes CASTLPSGTGGFNQPQHF.

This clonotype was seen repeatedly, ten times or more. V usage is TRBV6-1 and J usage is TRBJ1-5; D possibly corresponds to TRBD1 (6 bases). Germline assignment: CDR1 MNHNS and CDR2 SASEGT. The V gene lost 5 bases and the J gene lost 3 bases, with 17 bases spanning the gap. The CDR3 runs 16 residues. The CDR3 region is CASSRTRDNFNQPQHF. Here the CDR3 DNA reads TGTGCCAGCAGTCGTACCCGGGACAACTTCAATCAGCCCCAGCATTTT.

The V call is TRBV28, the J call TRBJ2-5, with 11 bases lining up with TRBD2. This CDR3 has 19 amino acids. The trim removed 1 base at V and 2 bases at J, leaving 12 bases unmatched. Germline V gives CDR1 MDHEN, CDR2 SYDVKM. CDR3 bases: TGTGCCAGCAGTTTATCATCGACTAGCGGGAAGGGGGGGCAAGAGACCCAGTACTTC. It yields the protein CASSLSSTSGKGGQETQYF.

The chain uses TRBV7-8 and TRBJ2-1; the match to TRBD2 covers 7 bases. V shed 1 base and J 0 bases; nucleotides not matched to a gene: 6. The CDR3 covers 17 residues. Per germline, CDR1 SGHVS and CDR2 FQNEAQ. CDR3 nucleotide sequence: TGTGCCAGCAGCTTAGATGGCGGGAGCCACTCCTACAATGAGCAGTTCTTC. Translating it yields CASSLDGGSHSYNEQFF.

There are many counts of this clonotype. The CDR3 loop reads CSASLDMAPGGYGYTF. The DNA for the CDR3 is TGCAGTGCTAGCCTCGATATGGCCCCGGGTGGCTATGGCTACACCTTC. The chain carries TRBV20-1 and TRBJ1-2, with no clear D. Per germline, CDR1 DFQATT and CDR2 SNEGSKA (reference sequence). The length of the CDR3 is 16 residues. Trimming pared 3 bases from V and 4 bases from J, leaving 21 bases between.

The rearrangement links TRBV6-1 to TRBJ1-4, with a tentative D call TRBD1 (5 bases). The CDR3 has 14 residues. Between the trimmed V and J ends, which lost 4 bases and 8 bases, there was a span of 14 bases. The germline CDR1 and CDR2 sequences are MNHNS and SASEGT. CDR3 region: CASSALGQTEKLFF. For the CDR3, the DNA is TGTGCCAGCAGTGCCCTCGGACAAACGGAAAAACTGTTTTTT.

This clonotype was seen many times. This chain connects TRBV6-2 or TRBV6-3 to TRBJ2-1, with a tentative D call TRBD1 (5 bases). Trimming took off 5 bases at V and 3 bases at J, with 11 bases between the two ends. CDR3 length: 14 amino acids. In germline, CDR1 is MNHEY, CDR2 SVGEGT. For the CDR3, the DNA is TGTGCCAGCAGTCCGGACATCCACTACAATGAGCAGTTCTTC. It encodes CASSPDIHYNEQFF.

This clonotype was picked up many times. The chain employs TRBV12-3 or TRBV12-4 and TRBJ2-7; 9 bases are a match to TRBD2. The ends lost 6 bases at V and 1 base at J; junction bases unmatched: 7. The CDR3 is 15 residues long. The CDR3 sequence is CASSSLAGVSYEQYF. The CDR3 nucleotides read TGTGCCAGCAGCTCCTTAGCGGGAGTGTCCTACGAGCAGTACTTC.

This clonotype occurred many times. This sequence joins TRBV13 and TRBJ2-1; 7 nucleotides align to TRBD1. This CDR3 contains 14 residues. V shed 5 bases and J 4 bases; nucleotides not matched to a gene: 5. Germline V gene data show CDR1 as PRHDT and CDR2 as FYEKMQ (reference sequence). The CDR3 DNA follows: TGTGCCAGCAGCCCAAAGGGACAGTACAATGAGCAGTTCTTC. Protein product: CASSPKGQYNEQFF.

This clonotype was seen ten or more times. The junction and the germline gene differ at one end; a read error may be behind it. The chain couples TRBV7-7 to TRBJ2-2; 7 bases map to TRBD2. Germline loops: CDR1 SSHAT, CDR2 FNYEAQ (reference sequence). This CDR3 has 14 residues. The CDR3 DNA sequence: TGTGCTAGCAGTATGCAGCGGGAAGACGGGGAGCTGTTTTTT. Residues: CASSMQREDGELFF.

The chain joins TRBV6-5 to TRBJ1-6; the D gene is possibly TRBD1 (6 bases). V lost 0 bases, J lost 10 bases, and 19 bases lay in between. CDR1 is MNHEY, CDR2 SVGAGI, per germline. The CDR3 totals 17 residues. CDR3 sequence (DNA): TGTGCCAGCAGTTACTCGAAAGGGGGAAGGGTAGACTCACCCCTCCACTTT. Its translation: CASSYSKGGRVDSPLHF.

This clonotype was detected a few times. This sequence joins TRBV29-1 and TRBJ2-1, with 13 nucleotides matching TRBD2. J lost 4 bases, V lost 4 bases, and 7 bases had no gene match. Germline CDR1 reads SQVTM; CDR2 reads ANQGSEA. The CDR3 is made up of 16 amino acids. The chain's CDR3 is CSVVTSGRASYNEQFF. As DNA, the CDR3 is TGCAGCGTTGTTACTAGCGGGAGGGCCTCGTACAATGAGCAGTTCTTC.

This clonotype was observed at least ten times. The CDR3 here is CASSLSLPDRQETQYF. The CDR3 DNA is TGTGCCAGCAGTTTATCGCTGCCTGACCGTCAAGAGACCCAGTACTTC. V usage is TRBV27 and J usage is TRBJ2-5; no definite D call. V was pared by 0 bases and J by 2 bases, with 13 bases between. The CDR3 runs to 16 residues. The V gene's germline CDR1 is MNHEY and CDR2 SMNVEV (reference sequence).